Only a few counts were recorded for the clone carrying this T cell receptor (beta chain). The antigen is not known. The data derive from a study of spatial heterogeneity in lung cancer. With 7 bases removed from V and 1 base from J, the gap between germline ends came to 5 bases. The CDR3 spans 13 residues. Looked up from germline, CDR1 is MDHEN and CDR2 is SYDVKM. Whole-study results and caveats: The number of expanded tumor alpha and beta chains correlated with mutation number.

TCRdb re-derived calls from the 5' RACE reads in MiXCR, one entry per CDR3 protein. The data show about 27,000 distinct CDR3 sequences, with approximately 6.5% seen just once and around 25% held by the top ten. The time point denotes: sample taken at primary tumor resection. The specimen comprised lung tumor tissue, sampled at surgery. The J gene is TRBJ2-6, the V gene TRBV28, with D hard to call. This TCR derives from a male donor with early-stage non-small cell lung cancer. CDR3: CASTLSGANVLTF. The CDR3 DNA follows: TGTGCCAGCACCCTATCTGGGGCCAACGTCCTGACTTTC.